The present T cell receptor beta chain was sequenced within a study of T cell responses to AZD1222 COVID-19 vaccine. Whole-study results and caveats: Females made up more of the donors, who were largely white British, and clonal diversity may have come out too low.

Using immunoSEQ multiplex PCR, the repertoire was profiled, and TCRdb retains in-frame clones only, with some absent. Among 95,000 to 150,000 clones listed, more than 75% were seen once. This CDR3 contains 15 residues. Germline V gene lookup returns CDR1 WSHSY and CDR2 SAAADI. Trimming took off 0 bases at V and 7 bases at J, with 12 bases between the two ends. As to this clone: Its target is unknown.

The sequencing here drew on peripheral blood, taken on day 0 of AZD1222 vaccination. The sequence derives from an adult in good health. The genes are TRBV10-2 and TRBJ1-4; D remains ambiguous. The CDR3 DNA sequence: TGCGCCAGCAGTGAGTCGAGGACGCCGGGTGAAAAACTGTTTTTT. Its protein product is CASSESRTPGEKLFF.